This T cell receptor beta chain is from a study of cytomegalovirus exposure and HLA in healthy donors. This CDR3 has 12 residues. CDR1 is MNHEY and CDR2 is SVGAGI in the germline V gene. V was cut by 8 bases and J by 3 bases, with 8 bases left in between. Assay: immunoSEQ multiplex PCR; the TCRdb copy retains only in-frame clones and omits some. Seen here are about 65,000 clones, roughly 94% observed once, and the top ten hold 1% to 1.5%. The source of this sequence is a woman under 30 in good health and CMV-seronegative. V and J are TRBV6-5 and TRBJ1-5; D is ambiguous. Sequenced sample: PBMCs. The CDR3 sequence: CASSRVNQPQHF. CDR3 nucleotides: TGTGCCAGCTCGAGGGTCAATCAGCCCCAGCATTTT.